The clone carrying this TCR beta chain has ten or more counts. The CDR3 is 17 amino acids. The V gene's germline CDR1 is LNHNV and CDR2 YYDKDF (reference sequence). V dropped 8 bases and J dropped 3; count of bases not matched to a gene: 12. For TCR beta, libraries came from iRepertoire HTBI primers and Arm-PCR of CDR3 regions. TCRdb re-called the multiplex PCR reads through MiXCR, storing one row per CDR3 protein. The sample carries some 330,000 distinct CDR3 sequences, roughly 23% recorded once. Time point noted: persistent/refractory GD, antithyroid drugs over 5 years with positive TRAb. The authors made the TCR library using RNA they extracted from PBMCs. This sample was included in a study of regulatory T cells in long-lasting Graves disease.

This sequence originates from a woman between 40 and 55 years old with Graves disease. The sequences come from peripheral blood mononuclear cells (PBMCs), collected when the disease was refractory, from a patient treated with antithyroid drugs. V usage is TRBV15 and J usage is TRBJ2-4, with 11 positions matching TRBD2. The CDR3 loop is CATARVGLAASKNIQYF. The CDR3 region has the DNA TGTGCCACCGCCAGAGTGGGACTAGCGGCAAGCAAAAACATTCAGTACTTC.